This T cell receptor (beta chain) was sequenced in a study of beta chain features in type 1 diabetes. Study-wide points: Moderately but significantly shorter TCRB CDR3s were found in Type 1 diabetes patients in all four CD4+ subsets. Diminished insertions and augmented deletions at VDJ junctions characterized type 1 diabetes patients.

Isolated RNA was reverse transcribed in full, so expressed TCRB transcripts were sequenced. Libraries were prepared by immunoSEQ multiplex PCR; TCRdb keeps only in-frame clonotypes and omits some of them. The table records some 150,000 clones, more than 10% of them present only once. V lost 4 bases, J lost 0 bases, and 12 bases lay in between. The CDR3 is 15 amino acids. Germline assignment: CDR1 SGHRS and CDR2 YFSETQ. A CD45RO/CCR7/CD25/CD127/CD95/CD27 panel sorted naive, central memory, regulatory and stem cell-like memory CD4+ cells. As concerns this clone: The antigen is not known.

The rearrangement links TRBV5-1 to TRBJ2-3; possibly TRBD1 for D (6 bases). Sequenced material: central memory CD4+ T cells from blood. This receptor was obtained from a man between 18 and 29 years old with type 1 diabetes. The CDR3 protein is CASSTGTGSTDTQYF. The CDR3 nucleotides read TGCGCCAGCAGCACCGGTACAGGGAGCACAGATACGCAGTATTTT.